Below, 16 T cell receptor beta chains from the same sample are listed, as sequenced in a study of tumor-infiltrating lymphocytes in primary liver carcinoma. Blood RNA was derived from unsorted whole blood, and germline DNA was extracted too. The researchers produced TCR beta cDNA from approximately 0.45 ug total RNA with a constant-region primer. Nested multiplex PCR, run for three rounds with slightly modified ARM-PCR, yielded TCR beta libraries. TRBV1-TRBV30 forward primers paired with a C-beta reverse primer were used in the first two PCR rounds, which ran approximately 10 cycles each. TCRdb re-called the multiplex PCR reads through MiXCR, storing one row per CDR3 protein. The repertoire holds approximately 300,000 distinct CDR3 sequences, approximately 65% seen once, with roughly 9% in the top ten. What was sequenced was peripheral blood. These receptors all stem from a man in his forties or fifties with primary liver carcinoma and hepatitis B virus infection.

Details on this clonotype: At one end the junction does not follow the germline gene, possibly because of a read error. The CDR3, as DNA: TGTGTCAGCAGCTTAAGAGTGAGCGAGCAGTACTTC. Translated, it gives CVSSLRVSEQYF. The rearrangement links TRBV11-2 to TRBJ2-7; unclear D gene. This CDR3 has 12 residues. The germline gives CDR1 SGHAT, CDR2 FQNNGV.

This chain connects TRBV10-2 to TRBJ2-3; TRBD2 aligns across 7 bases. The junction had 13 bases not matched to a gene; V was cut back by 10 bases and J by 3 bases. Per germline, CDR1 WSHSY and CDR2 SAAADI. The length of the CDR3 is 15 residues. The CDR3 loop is CATHSLTGGTDTQYF. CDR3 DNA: TGCGCCACCCATTCACTAACGGGAGGTACAGATACGCAGTATTTT.

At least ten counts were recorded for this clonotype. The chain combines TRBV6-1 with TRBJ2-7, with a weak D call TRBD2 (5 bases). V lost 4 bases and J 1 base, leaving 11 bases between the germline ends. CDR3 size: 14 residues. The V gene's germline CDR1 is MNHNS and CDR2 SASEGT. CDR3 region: CASSAPGISYEQYF. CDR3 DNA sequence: TGTGCCAGCAGTGCACCGGGAATATCCTACGAGCAGTACTTC.

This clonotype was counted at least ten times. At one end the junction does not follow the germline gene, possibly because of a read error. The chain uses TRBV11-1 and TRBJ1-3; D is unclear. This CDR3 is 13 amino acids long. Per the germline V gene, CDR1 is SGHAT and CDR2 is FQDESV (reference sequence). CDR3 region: CASSSNSGNTICF. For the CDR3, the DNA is TGTGCCAGCAGCTCGAATTCTGGAAACACCATATGTTTT.

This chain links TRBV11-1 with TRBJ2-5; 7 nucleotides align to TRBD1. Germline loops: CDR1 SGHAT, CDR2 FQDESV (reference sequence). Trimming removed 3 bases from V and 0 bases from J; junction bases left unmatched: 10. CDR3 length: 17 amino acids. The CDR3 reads CASSLIQRQGDQETQYF. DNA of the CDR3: TGTGCCAGCAGCTTGATCCAGAGACAGGGAGACCAAGAGACCCAGTACTTC.

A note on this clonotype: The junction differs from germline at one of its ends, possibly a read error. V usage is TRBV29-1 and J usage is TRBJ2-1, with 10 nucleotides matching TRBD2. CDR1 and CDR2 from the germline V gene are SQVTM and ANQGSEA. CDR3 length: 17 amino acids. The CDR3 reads CSVSGTSVGPSYNGQFF. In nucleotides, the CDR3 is TGCAGCGTTTCCGGGACTAGCGTGGGACCCTCCTACAATGGGCAGTTCTTC.

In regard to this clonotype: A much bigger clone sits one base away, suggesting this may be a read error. CDR3 DNA: TGTGCCAGCAGCTCGGAAGGACAAAAGTACTTC. It encodes CASSSEGQKYF. The chain carries TRBV7-8 and TRBJ2-7, with D perhaps matching TRBD1 (5 bases). CDR1 is SGHVS and CDR2 is FQNEAQ in the germline V gene. The CDR3 loop spans 11 amino acids. The V gene lost 4 bases and the J gene lost 11 bases, with 12 bases spanning the gap.

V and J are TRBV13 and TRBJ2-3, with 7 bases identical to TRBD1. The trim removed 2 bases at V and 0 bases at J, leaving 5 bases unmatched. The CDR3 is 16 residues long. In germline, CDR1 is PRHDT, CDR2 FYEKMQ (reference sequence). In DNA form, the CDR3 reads TGTGCCAGCAGCTTAAGGGACAGCTATAGCACAGATACGCAGTATTTT. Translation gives CASSLRDSYSTDTQYF.

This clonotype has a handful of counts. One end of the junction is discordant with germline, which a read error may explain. CDR3 protein: CASSLNTGTGSYEQYF. The DNA for the CDR3 is TGTGCCAGCAGCCTCAACACCGGGACAGGGTCCTACGAGCAGTACTTC. The J gene is TRBJ2-7, the V gene TRBV5-1; TRBD1 matches 9 bases. This CDR3 is built from 16 residues. Germline loops: CDR1 SGHRS, CDR2 YFSETQ. Variable domain in full (rest from reference TRBV5-1 and TRBJ2-7): KAGVTQTPRYLIKTRGQQVTLSCSPISGHRSVSWYQQTPGQGLQFLFEYFSETQRNKGNFPGRFSGRQFSNSRSEMNVSTLELGDSALYLCASSLNTGTGSYEQYFGPGTRLTVT.

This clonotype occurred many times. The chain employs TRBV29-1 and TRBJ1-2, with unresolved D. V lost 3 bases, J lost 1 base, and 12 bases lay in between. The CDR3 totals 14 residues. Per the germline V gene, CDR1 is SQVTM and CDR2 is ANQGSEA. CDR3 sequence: CSVDKKGSNYGYTF. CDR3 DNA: TGCAGCGTTGATAAGAAAGGGAGTAACTATGGCTACACCTTC.

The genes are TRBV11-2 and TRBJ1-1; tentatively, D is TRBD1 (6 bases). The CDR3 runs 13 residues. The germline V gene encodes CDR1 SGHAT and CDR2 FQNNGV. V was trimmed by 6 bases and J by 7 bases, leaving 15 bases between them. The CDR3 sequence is CASSFPGGNEAFF. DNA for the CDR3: TGTGCCAGCAGTTTCCCCGGGGGCAATGAAGCTTTCTTT.

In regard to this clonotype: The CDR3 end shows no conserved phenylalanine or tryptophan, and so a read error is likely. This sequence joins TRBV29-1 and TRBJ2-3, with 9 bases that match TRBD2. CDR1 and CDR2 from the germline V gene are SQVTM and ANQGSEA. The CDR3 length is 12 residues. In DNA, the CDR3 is TGCAGTGTTGTAGCGGGAGCAGATACGCAGTATATT. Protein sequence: CSVVAGADTQYI.

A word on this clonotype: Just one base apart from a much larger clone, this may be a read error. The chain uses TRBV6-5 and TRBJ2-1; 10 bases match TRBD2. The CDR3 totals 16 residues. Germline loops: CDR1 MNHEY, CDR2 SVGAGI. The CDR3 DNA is TGTACCAGCAGTTACTCGGGACTAGCGTCATACAATGAGCAGTTCTTC. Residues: CTSSYSGLASYNEQFF.

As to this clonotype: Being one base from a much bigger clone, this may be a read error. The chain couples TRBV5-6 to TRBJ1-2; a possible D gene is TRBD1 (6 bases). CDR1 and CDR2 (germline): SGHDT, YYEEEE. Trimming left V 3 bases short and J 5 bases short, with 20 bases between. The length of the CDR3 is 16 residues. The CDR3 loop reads CASSSRDRIVKYGYTF. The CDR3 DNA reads TGTGCCAGCAGCTCCCGCGACAGGATCGTCAAGTATGGCTACACCTTC.

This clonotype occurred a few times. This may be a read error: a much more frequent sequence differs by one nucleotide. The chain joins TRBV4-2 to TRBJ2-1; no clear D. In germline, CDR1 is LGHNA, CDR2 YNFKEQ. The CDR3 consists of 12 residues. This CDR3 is CASSQLEDEPFF. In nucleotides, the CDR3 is TGTGCCAGCAGCCAATTAGAGGATGAGCCGTTCTTC.

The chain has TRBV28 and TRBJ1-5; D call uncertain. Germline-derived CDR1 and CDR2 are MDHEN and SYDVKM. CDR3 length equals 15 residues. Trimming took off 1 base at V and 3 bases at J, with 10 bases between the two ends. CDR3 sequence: CASSLSGRDNQPQHF. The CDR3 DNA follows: TGTGCCAGCAGTTTATCTGGACGGGACAATCAGCCCCAGCATTTT. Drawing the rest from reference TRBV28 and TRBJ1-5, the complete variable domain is DVKVTQSSRYLVKRTGEKVFLECVQDMDHENMFWYRQDPGLGLRLIYFSYDVKMKEKGDIPEGYSVSREKKERFSLILESASTNQTSMYLCASSLSGRDNQPQHFGDGTRLSIL.